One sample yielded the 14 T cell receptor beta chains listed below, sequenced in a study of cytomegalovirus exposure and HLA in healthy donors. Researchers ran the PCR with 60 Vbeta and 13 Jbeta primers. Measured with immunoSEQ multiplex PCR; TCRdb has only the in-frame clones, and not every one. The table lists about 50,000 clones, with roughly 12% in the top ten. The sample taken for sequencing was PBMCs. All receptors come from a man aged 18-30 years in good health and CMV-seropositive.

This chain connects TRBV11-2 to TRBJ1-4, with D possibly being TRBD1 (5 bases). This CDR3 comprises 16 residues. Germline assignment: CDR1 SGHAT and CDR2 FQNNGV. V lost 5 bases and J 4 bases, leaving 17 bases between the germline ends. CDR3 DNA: TGTGCCAGCAGCACCTCTACGGGGGGTCTTAATGAAAAACTGTTTTTT. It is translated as CASSTSTGGLNEKLFF.

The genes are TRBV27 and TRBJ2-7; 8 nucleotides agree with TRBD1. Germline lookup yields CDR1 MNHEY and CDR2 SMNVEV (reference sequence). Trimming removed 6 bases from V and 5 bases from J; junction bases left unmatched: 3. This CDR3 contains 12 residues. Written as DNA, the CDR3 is TGTGCCAGCAGGCTGGACAGGGACGAGCAGTACTTC. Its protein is CASRLDRDEQYF.

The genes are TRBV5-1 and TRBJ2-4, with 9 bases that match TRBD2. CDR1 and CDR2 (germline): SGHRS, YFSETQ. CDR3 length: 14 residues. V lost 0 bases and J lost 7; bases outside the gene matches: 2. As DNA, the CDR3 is TGCGCCAGCAGCTTGGGGACTAGCGTGAACATTCAGTACTTC. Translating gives CASSLGTSVNIQYF.

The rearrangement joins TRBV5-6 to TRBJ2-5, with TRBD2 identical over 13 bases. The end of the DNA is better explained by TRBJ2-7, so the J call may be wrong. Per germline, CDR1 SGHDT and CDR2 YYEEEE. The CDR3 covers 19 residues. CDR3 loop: CASSRAGLAGLFDSYEQYF. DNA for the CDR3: TGTGCCAGCAGCCGTGCGGGACTAGCGGGACTATTCGACTCCTACGAGCAGTACTTC.

CDR3 sequence: CSVIRQGSTEAFF. DNA for the CDR3: TGCAGCGTTATAAGACAGGGTTCCACTGAAGCTTTCTTT. V gene TRBV29-1 combines with J gene TRBJ1-1, with TRBD1 identical over 7 bases. Trimming removed 5 bases from V and 4 bases from J; junction bases left unmatched: 7. This CDR3 has 13 amino acids. CDR1 and CDR2 from the germline V gene are SQVTM and ANQGSEA.

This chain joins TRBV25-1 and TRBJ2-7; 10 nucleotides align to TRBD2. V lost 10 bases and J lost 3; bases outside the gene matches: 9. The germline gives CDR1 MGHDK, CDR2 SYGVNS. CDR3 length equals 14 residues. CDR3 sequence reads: CATQGPSGSYEQYF. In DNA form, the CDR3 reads TGTGCCACCCAGGGCCCTAGCGGGAGCTACGAGCAGTACTTC.

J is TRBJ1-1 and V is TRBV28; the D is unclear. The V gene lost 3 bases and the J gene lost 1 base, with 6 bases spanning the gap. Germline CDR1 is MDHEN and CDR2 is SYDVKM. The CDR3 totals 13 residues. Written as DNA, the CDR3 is TGTGCCAGCAGTTTCCAGTGGAACACTGAAGCTTTCTTT. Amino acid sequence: CASSFQWNTEAFF.

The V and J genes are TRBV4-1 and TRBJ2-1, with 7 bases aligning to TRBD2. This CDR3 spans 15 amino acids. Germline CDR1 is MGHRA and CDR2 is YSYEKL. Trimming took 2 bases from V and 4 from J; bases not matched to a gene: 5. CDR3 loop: CASSQTAGTYNEQFF. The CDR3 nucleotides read TGCGCCAGCAGCCAAACAGCGGGGACTTACAATGAGCAGTTCTTC.

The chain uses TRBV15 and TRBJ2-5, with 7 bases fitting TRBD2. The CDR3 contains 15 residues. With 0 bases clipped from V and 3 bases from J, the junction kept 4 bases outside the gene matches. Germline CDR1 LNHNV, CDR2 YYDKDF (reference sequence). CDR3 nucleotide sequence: TGTGCCACCAGCAGAGAGGGGAGCGGGGAAGAGACCCAGTACTTC. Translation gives CATSREGSGEETQYF.

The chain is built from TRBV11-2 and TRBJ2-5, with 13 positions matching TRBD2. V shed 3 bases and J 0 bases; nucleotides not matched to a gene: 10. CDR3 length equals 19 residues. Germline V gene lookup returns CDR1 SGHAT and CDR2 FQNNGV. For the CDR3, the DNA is TGTGCCAGCAGCTTCAGGGGACTAGCGGGAAACCCTTACCAAGAGACCCAGTACTTC. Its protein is CASSFRGLAGNPYQETQYF.

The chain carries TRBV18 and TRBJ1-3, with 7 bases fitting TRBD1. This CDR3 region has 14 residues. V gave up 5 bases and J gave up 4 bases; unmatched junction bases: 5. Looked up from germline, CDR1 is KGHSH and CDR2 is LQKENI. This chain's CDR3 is CASSADRAGNTIYF. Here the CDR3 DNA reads TGTGCCAGCTCAGCAGACAGGGCCGGAAACACCATATATTTT.

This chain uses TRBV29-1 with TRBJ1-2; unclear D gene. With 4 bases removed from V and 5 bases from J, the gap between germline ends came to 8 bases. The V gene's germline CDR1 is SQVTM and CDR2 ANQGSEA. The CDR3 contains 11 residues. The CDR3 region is CSVGAEYGYTF. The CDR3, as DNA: TGCAGCGTTGGAGCTGAGTATGGCTACACCTTC.

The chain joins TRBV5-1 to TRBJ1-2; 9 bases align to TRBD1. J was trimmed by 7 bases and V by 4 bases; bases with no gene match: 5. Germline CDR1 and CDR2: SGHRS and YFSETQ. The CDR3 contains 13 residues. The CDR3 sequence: CASSGGQGFGYTF. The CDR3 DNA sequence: TGCGCCAGCAGCGGAGGACAGGGGTTTGGCTACACCTTC. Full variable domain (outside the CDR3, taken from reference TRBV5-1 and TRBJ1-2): KAGVTQTPRYLIKTRGQQVTLSCSPISGHRSVSWYQQTPGQGLQFLFEYFSETQRNKGNFPGRFSGRQFSNSRSEMNVSTLELGDSALYLCASSGGQGFGYTFGSGTRLTVV.

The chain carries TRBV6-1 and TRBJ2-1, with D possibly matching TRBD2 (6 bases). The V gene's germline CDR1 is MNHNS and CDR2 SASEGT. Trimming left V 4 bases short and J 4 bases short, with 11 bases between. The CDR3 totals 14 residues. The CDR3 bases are TGTGCCAGCAGTGCTTCTAGCGAGTACAATGAGCAGTTCTTC. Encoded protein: CASSASSEYNEQFF.